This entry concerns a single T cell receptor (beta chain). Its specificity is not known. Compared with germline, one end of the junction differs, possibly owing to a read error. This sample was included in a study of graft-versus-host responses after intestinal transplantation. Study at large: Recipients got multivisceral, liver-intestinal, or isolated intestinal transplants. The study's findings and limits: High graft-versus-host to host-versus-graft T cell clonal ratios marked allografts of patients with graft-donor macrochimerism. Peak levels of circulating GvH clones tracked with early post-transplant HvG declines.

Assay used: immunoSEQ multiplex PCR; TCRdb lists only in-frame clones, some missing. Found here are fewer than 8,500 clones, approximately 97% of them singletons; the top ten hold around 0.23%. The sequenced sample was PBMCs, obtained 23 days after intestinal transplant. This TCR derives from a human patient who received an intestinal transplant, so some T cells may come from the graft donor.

The CDR3 DNA reads as TGTGCTAGCAGCTTAGCGGGTTGGGACGAGCAGTACTTC. Amino acids: CASSLAGWDEQYF. This chain joins TRBV7-7 and TRBJ2-7; 7 bases agree with TRBD2. The CDR3 sequence is 13 residues long. Germline-derived CDR1 and CDR2 are SSHAT and FNYEAQ (reference sequence).